What follows are 19 T cell receptor beta chains derived from one specimen sequenced in a study of glioma-infiltrating T cells after dendritic cell vaccination. Repertoires were generated with immunoSEQ multiplex PCR, while TCRdb's copy carries only in-frame clones and drops some. The sample shows roughly 98,000 clones, about nine tenths of them seen only once. Here the sequenced sample was blood, taken before dendritic cell vaccination. These receptors were obtained from a human donor with glioblastoma.

V and J are TRBV30 and TRBJ1-1, with D hard to call. V was trimmed by 2 bases and J by 1 base, leaving 8 bases between them. CDR3 length equals 13 residues. Germline V gives CDR1 GTSNPN, CDR2 SVGIG (reference sequence). This CDR3 reads CAWSTTPNTEAFF. CDR3 sequence (DNA): TGTGCCTGGAGTACGACACCGAACACTGAAGCTTTCTTT.

The V call is TRBV27, the J call TRBJ2-7, with D perhaps TRBD2 (6 bases). The length of the CDR3 is 14 residues. The V gene lost 6 bases and the J gene lost 3 bases, with 15 bases spanning the gap. Looked up from germline, CDR1 is MNHEY and CDR2 is SMNVEV (reference sequence). The CDR3 DNA is TGTGCCAGCAGAAGGACTAACAGGAACTACGAGCAGTACTTC. The encoded protein is CASRRTNRNYEQYF.

This clone was detected only once. This chain links TRBV21-1 with TRBJ2-7; TRBD1, the table's D call, lacks a check against the DNA. TRBV21-1 is flagged as a pseudogene. The CDR3 spans 13 residues. As DNA, the CDR3 is TGTGCCAGCAGCAACCCAAAGGGGGCCGAGCAGTACTTC. It encodes CASSNPKGAEQYF.

V gene TRBV6-5 combines with J gene TRBJ1-2; 9 bases fit TRBD1. Germline V gene data show CDR1 as MNHEY and CDR2 as SVGAGI. J gave up 6 bases and V 6 bases, and 11 bases lay outside the gene matches. The CDR3 runs 15 residues. The CDR3 DNA reads as TGTGCCAGCAGCCCCCGGTCCCGGACAGGGGATGGCTACACCTTC. Translation: CASSPRSRTGDGYTF.

The chain joins TRBV30 to TRBJ2-5; TRBD2 matches 7 bases. CDR1 is GTSNPN, CDR2 SVGIG, per germline (reference sequence). Trimming cost V 4 bases and J 3 bases; bases outside gene matches: 8. This CDR3 spans 14 amino acids. CDR3 amino acids: CAWMYPGGKETQYF. The CDR3 DNA follows: TGTGCCTGGATGTACCCGGGAGGAAAAGAGACCCAGTACTTC.

The chain joins TRBV27 to TRBJ2-1; 9 nucleotides agree with TRBD1. From germline, CDR1 is MNHEY and CDR2 SMNVEV (reference sequence). This CDR3 is 14 amino acids long. The trim removed 3 bases at V and 8 bases at J, leaving 5 bases unmatched. The CDR3 DNA follows: TGTGCCAGCAGTTTCGGGACAGGGAACGATGAGCAGTTCTTC. Translation: CASSFGTGNDEQFF.

The CDR3 is CASSYGSEAFF. As DNA, the CDR3 is TGTGCCAGCAGTTACGGCAGTGAAGCTTTCTTT. J is TRBJ1-1 and V is TRBV6-5; D unclear. Trimming left V 2 bases short and J 7 bases short, with 5 bases between. Germline CDR1 is MNHEY and CDR2 is SVGAGI. The CDR3 is 11 residues long.

This clone is a singleton in its sample. The genes are TRBV6-5 and TRBJ1-1; a possible D gene is TRBD1 (6 bases). Looked up from germline, CDR1 is MNHEY and CDR2 is SVGAGI. This CDR3 is built from 13 residues. V lost 2 bases and J 7 bases, leaving 11 bases between the germline ends. For the CDR3, the DNA is TGTGCCAGCAGTTACCGCCAGGGGCTTGAAGCTTTCTTT. It encodes CASSYRQGLEAFF.

V and J are TRBV7-6 and TRBJ2-1; TRBD1 matches at 9 bases. From germline, CDR1 is SGHVS and CDR2 FNYEAQ. The CDR3 is made up of 16 amino acids. Trimming removed 6 bases from V and 7 bases from J; junction bases left unmatched: 13. The CDR3 loop is CASSQNNPGQGNEQFF. CDR3 bases: TGTGCCAGCAGTCAGAACAACCCGGGACAGGGTAATGAGCAGTTCTTC.

The rearrangement links TRBV13 to TRBJ1-4; perhaps TRBD1 as D (6 bases). In germline, CDR1 is PRHDT, CDR2 FYEKMQ (reference sequence). This CDR3 is built from 14 residues. V dropped 2 bases and J dropped 8 bases, with 12 bases sitting between them. The CDR3 nucleotides are TGTGCCAGCAGCTTATCAGGGGCGGAAGAAAAACTGTTTTTT. Protein product: CASSLSGAEEKLFF.

This chain joins TRBV9 and TRBJ2-7, with TRBD1 identical over 9 bases. The CDR3 length is 15 residues. Trimming at V came to 0 bases and at J to 4 bases, leaving 5 bases not matched to a gene. CDR1 is SGDLS, CDR2 YYNGEE, per germline. The CDR3 DNA reads as TGTGCCAGCAGCGTAGCTGGGGACAGGGCGTACGAGCAGTACTTC. Encoded protein: CASSVAGDRAYEQYF.

This chain connects TRBV2 to TRBJ2-7, with 7 positions matching TRBD2. Germline V lookup: CDR1 SNHLY, CDR2 FYNNEI. Trimming removed 7 bases from V and 2 bases from J; junction bases left unmatched: 8. The CDR3 consists of 14 residues. CDR3 region: CASISDGGTYEQYF. DNA of the CDR3: TGTGCCAGCATATCGGACGGGGGGACCTACGAGCAGTACTTC.

The chain combines TRBV6-6 with TRBJ1-2; 10 bases are shared with TRBD1. With 9 bases clipped from V and 2 bases from J, the junction kept 6 bases outside the gene matches. The CDR3 covers 14 residues. Germline CDR1 is MNHNY and CDR2 is SVGAGI (reference sequence). The CDR3 is CASRPGQGNYGYTF. The CDR3 DNA sequence: TGTGCCAGTCGACCGGGACAGGGGAACTATGGCTACACCTTC.

This clone occurred once. The chain uses TRBV7-3 and TRBJ2-5; 15 nucleotides line up with TRBD2. Germline CDR1 and CDR2: SGHTA and FQGTGA. This CDR3 contains 16 residues. With V trimmed by 5 bases and J by 1 base, 2 bases remained unmatched. For the CDR3, the DNA is TGTGCCAGCAGCATGGGACTAGCGGGGGGCCAAGAGACCCAGTACTTC. Translating it yields CASSMGLAGGQETQYF.

This clone was seen a few times. This chain connects TRBV29-1 to TRBJ2-1; weak D call: TRBD1 (5 bases). V was trimmed by 4 bases and J by 4 bases, leaving 11 bases between them. The CDR3 covers 13 residues. Germline assignment: CDR1 SQVTM and CDR2 ANQGSEA. Here the CDR3 reads CSVVTENYNEQFF. CDR3 DNA: TGCAGCGTTGTGACAGAAAATTACAATGAGCAGTTCTTC.

The chain has TRBV27 and TRBJ1-2, with 10 bases lining up with TRBD1. This CDR3 is built from 16 residues. V trimming: 7 bases; J trimming: 4 bases; junction bases outside the gene matches: 12. Looked up from germline, CDR1 is MNHEY and CDR2 is SMNVEV (reference sequence). The CDR3: CASTLEKGQGPYGYTF. As DNA, the CDR3 is TGTGCCAGCACTTTGGAAAAGGGACAGGGGCCCTATGGCTACACCTTC.

As for this clone: A junction end diverges from the germline sequence, so it may reflect a read error. The rearrangement links TRBV15 to TRBJ2-7, with TRBD2 matching over 8 bases. Germline V gene sequence: CDR1 LNHNV, CDR2 YYDKDF (reference sequence). The CDR3 spans 13 residues. The CDR3 coding sequence is TGTGCCACCAGCGTTCCCGACTATAGCGGGGCAGACTTC. Its protein product is CATSVPDYSGADF.

This clone is judged medium-sized. The chain has TRBV9 and TRBJ1-2, with TRBD1 matching over 8 bases. V trimming: 0 bases; J trimming: 3 bases; junction bases outside the gene matches: 7. This CDR3 has 16 residues. Germline V lookup: CDR1 SGDLS, CDR2 YYNGEE. The CDR3 sequence: CASSVDPGGLDYGYTF. CDR3 nucleotide sequence: TGTGCCAGCAGCGTAGATCCAGGGGGCTTGGACTATGGCTACACCTTC.

The gene calls are TRBV19 and TRBJ1-2, with D maybe TRBD1 (6 bases). The CDR3 sequence is 14 residues long. Germline V gene sequence: CDR1 LNHDA, CDR2 SQIVND (reference sequence). V gave up 4 bases and J gave up 4 bases, with 13 bases separating them. The CDR3 region has the DNA TGTGCCAGTAGTACCGCGGGGGGGGCCTATGGCTACACCTTC. The encoded protein is CASSTAGGAYGYTF. The full variable domain, its missing parts supplied by reference TRBV19 and TRBJ1-2, is DGGITQSPKYLFRKEGQNVTLSCEQNLNHDAMYWYRQDPGQGLRLIYYSQIVNDFQKGDIAEGYSVSREKKESFPLTVTSAQKNPTAFYLCASSTAGGAYGYTFGSGTRLTVV.